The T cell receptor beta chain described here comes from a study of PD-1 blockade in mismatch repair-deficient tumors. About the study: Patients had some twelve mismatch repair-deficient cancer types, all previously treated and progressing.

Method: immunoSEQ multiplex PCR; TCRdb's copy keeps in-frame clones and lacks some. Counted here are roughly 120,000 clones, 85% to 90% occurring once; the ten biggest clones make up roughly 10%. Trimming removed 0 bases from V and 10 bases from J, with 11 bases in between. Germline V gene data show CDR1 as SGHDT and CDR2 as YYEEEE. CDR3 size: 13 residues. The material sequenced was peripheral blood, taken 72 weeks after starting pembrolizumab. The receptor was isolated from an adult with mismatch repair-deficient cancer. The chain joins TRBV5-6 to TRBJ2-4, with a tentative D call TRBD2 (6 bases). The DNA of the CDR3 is TGTGCCAGCAGCTTGGGCGGGGCAAGAATTCAGTACTTC. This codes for CASSLGGARIQYF.